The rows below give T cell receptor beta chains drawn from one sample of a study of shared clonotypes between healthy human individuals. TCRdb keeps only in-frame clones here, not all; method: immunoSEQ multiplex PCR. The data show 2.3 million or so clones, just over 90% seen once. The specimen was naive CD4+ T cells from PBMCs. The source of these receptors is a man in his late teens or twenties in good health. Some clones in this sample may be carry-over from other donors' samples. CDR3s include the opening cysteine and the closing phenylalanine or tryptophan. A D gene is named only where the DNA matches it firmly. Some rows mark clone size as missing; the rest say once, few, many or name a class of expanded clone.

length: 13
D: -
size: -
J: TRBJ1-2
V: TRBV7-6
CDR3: CASSRDSNYGYTF
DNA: TGTGCCAGCAGCCGAGACAGTAACTATGGCTACACCTTC

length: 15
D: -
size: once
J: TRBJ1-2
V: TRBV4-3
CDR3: CASSQDAGHHYGYTF
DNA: TGCGCCAGCAGCCAAGATGCTGGTCACCACTATGGCTACACCTTC

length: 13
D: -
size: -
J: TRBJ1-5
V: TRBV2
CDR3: CASRGDSAQPQHF
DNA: TGTGCCAGCAGGGGGGATTCGGCTCAGCCCCAGCATTTT

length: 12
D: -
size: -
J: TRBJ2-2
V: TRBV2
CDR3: CATWGQTGELFF
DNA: TGTGCCACCTGGGGCCAGACCGGGGAGCTGTTTTTT

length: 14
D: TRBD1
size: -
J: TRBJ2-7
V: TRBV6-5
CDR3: CASRKNRGSYEQYF
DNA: TGTGCCAGCAGGAAAAACAGGGGTTCCTACGAGCAGTACTTC

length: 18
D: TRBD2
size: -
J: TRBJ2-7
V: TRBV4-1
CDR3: CASSHPSELAGVSYEQYF
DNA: TGCGCCAGCAGCCACCCCAGCGAGCTAGCGGGAGTCTCCTACGAGCAGTACTTC

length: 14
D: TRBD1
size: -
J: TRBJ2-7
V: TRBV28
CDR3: CASRSRQGLYEQYF
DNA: TGTGCCAGCAGAAGCCGACAGGGGCTTTACGAGCAGTACTTC

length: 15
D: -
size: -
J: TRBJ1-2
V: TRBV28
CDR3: CASTTDGGINYGYTF
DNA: TGTGCCAGCACCACGGACGGGGGGATCAACTATGGCTACACCTTC

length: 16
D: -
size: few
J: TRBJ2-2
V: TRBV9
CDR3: CASSAASSLNTGELFF
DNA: TGTGCCAGCAGCGCAGCTAGCAGTTTGAACACCGGGGAGCTGTTTTTT

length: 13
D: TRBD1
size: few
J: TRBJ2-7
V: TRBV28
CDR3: CASSWGQGYEQYF
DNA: TGTGCCAGCAGTTGGGGACAGGGATACGAGCAGTACTTC